The clone carrying this T cell receptor (beta chain) occurred a few times. Its specificity is not known. A multiplex PCR was run with 60 Vbeta primers and 13 Jbeta primers. Produced via immunoSEQ multiplex PCR; TCRdb's table is partial and in-frame only. The sample lists 150,000 or so clones; around 68% were seen once. These data are taken from a study of cytomegalovirus exposure and HLA in healthy donors. Broader study findings: HLA restriction was apparent for most CMV-associated TCR beta chains in a later analysis. Some V segments, TRBV6-2 and TRBV6-3 among them, were indistinguishable and were therefore excluded. Roughly uniform depth of sequencing across donors was assumed in presence/absence analyses. In all likelihood, a cluster of highly shared sequence variants was a sequencing artifact.

The J segment lost 4 bases and the V segment lost 2 bases, leaving 7 bases of the junction unmatched. Looked up from germline, CDR1 is MNHEY and CDR2 is SVGAGI. The CDR3 runs 16 residues. The receptor was derived from a man aged 25-45 years in good health and CMV-seronegative. This chain uses TRBV6-5 with TRBJ1-1; 10 nucleotides align to TRBD1. The source material was PBMCs. The CDR3 region is CASSYDRGPSSTEAFF. For the CDR3, the DNA is TGTGCCAGCAGTTACGACAGGGGGCCGTCAAGCACTGAAGCTTTCTTT.